These 5 T cell receptor beta chains originate from one sample sequenced in a study of blood T cell repertoires in COVID-19. Using immunoSEQ multiplex PCR, the repertoire was profiled, and TCRdb retains in-frame clones only, with some absent. The sample yields roughly 150,000 clones, 85% to 90% seen once. Material: peripheral blood. The receptors were sampled from a woman between 70 and 85 years old with acute or convalescent COVID-19.

The rearrangement uses TRBV4-2 and TRBJ2-1; perhaps TRBD1 as D (6 bases). Germline CDR1 is LGHNA and CDR2 is YNFKEQ. The V end was cut by 0 bases, the J end by 2 bases, with 8 bases between. The CDR3 extends over 15 amino acids. CDR3 sequence reads: CASSQEGATYNEQFF. The CDR3 DNA sequence: TGTGCCAGCAGCCAAGAGGGGGCCACCTACAATGAGCAGTTCTTC.

This clone was detected a few times. V and J are TRBV6-2 or TRBV6-3 and TRBJ2-7; the match to TRBD1 covers 8 bases. The ends lost 2 bases at V and 9 bases at J; junction bases unmatched: 6. The V gene's germline CDR1 is MNHEY and CDR2 SVGEGT. The CDR3 spans 13 residues. In nucleotides, the CDR3 is TGTGCCAGCAGTTACACCGACAGGGGTGGGCAGTACTTC. It is translated as CASSYTDRGGQYF.

The count of this clone is one. Within the sample, other DNA sequences also encode this same CDR3. The genes are TRBV5-1 and TRBJ2-3; the match to TRBD2 covers 11 bases. Germline loops: CDR1 SGHRS, CDR2 YFSETQ. The J segment lost 3 bases and the V segment lost 0 bases, leaving 0 bases of the junction unmatched. The CDR3 is 15 amino acids. CDR3 in DNA: TGCGCCAGCAGCTTGGTAGCGGGGGGGACAGATACGCAGTATTTT. Protein: CASSLVAGGTDTQYF. Full variable domain (missing parts from reference TRBV5-1 and TRBJ2-3): KAGVTQTPRYLIKTRGQQVTLSCSPISGHRSVSWYQQTPGQGLQFLFEYFSETQRNKGNFPGRFSGRQFSNSRSEMNVSTLELGDSALYLCASSLVAGGTDTQYFGPGTRLTVL.

The genes are TRBV15 and TRBJ1-4, with D hard to call. V lost 9 bases and J lost 0, with 14 bases in between. The germline gives CDR1 LNHNV, CDR2 YYDKDF (reference sequence). The CDR3 covers 15 residues. CDR3 sequence reads: CATKEKYATNEKLFF. CDR3 in DNA: TGTGCCACGAAGGAGAAGTATGCAACTAATGAAAAACTGTTTTTT. Filled out from reference TRBV15 and TRBJ1-4, the complete variable domain reads DAMVIQNPRYQVTQFGKPVTLSCSQTLNHNVMYWYQQKSSQAPKLLFHYYDKDFNNEADTPDNFQSRRPNTSFCFLDIRSPGLGDTAMYLCATKEKYATNEKLFFGSGTQLSVL.

The chain uses TRBV10-3 and TRBJ2-5; 7 bases are shared with TRBD2. J gave up 0 bases and V 3 bases, and 4 bases lay outside the gene matches. Germline assignment: CDR1 ENHRY and CDR2 SYGVKD. This CDR3 is 15 amino acids long. CDR3 in DNA: TGTGCCATCAGTGAATTTCTAGCGGACCAAGAGACCCAGTACTTC. This sequence encodes CAISEFLADQETQYF.